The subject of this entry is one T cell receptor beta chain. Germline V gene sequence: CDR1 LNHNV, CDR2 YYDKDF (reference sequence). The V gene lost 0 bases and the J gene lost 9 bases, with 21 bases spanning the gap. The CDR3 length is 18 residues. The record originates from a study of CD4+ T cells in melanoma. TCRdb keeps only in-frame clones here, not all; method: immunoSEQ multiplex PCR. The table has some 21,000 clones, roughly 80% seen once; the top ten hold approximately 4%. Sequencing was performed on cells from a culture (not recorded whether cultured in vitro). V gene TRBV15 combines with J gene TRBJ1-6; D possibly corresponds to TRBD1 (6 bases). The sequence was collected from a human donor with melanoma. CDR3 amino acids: CATSRDSGTGRGVSPLHF. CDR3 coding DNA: TGTGCCACCAGCAGAGATAGTGGAACGGGCAGGGGCGTTTCACCCCTCCACTTT.